Shown below are 9 T cell receptor beta chains from a single sample sequenced in a study of blood T cells in healthy people across ages. A second PCR, run for about 7 to 11 cycles, used a sample-barcoded 5' primer plus a J-beta primer mix. TCRdb fed the 5' RACE reads into MiXCR, producing one record per CDR3 protein. The sample has some 1.8 million distinct CDR3 sequences, 30% to 40% seen once; the top ten hold more than 20%. The sample comprised blood. Source of these receptors: a human donor in good health.

The chain is built from TRBV7-9 and TRBJ1-1; D is uncertain. The CDR3 contains 13 residues. Germline CDR1 and CDR2: SEHNR and FQNEAQ (reference sequence). The V gene lost 2 bases and the J gene lost 7 bases, with 11 bases spanning the gap. The CDR3 nucleotides read TGTGCCAGCAGCTTAATGCAATCGGGTGAAGCTTTCTTT. Translated: CASSLMQSGEAFF. Full variable domain (missing parts from reference TRBV7-9 and TRBJ1-1): DTGVSQNPRHKITKRGQNVTFRCDPISEHNRLYWYRQTLGQGPEFLTYFQNEAQLEKSRLLSDRFSAERPKGSFSTLEIQRTEQGDSAMYLCASSLMQSGEAFFGQGTRLTVV.

The chain employs TRBV2 and TRBJ2-7; 7 bases fit TRBD1. Germline CDR1 SNHLY, CDR2 FYNNEI. V shed 7 bases, J shed 1 base, and the junction held 4 bases outside the gene matches. The CDR3 consists of 13 residues. CDR3 loop: CASTTGLSYEQYF. As DNA, the CDR3 is TGTGCCAGCACGACAGGGCTTTCCTACGAGCAGTACTTC.

This clonotype occurred a few times. The V gene is TRBV6-2 or TRBV6-3, the J gene TRBJ1-1; D is unclear. Germline V gene data show CDR1 as MNHEY and CDR2 as SVGEGT. The length of the CDR3 is 16 residues. The V and J ends lost 0 bases and 1 base respectively, with 12 bases between them. CDR3 nucleotide sequence: TGTGCCAGCAGTTACTCATTCGCCCGGCCGAACACTGAAGCTTTCTTT. It specifies CASSYSFARPNTEAFF.

This clonotype was seen only a few times. The V gene is TRBV4-3, the J gene TRBJ1-5, with D hard to call. This CDR3 is 16 amino acids long. CDR1 is LGHNA and CDR2 is YSLEER in the germline V gene. With 0 bases removed from V and 4 bases from J, the gap between germline ends came to 13 bases. This CDR3 is CASSQDLGSGNQPQHF. For the CDR3, the DNA is TGCGCCAGCAGCCAAGATCTCGGTTCGGGTAATCAGCCCCAGCATTTT.

At least ten counts were recorded for this clonotype. Germline is not matched at one junction end, which may reflect a read error. This chain joins TRBV5-1 and TRBJ2-7; D ambiguous. Germline V gives CDR1 SGHRS, CDR2 YFSETQ. The length of the CDR3 is 11 residues. The CDR3 loop reads CASSPPYEQYF. The CDR3 bases are TGTGCCAGCAGTCCTCCCTACGAGCAGTACTTC.

This chain uses TRBV20-1 with TRBJ1-2; the D is unclear. Germline V gene sequence: CDR1 DFQATT, CDR2 SNEGSKA (reference sequence). Trimming took off 0 bases at V and 5 bases at J, with 16 bases between the two ends. CDR3 length: 15 amino acids. DNA of the CDR3: TGCAGTGCTAGAGAACCACTTCCACGAGGATATGGCTACACCTTC. Protein sequence: CSAREPLPRGYGYTF.

This chain links TRBV9 with TRBJ1-1; 8 positions match TRBD1. The junction had 6 bases not matched to a gene; V was cut back by 4 bases and J by 1 base. Germline V CDR1 and CDR2: SGDLS, YYNGEE. The CDR3 extends over 15 amino acids. The CDR3 bases are TGTGCCAGCAGCCCGTCACAGGGGGGGAACACTGAAGCTTTCTTT. This codes for CASSPSQGGNTEAFF.

CDR3 loop: CSARTIQGPYEQYF. The DNA for the CDR3 is TGCAGTGCTAGAACAATACAGGGACCCTACGAGCAGTACTTC. The chain uses TRBV20-1 and TRBJ2-7; D is possibly TRBD1 (6 bases). Trimming pared 2 bases from V and 2 bases from J, leaving 13 bases between. Germline CDR1 is DFQATT and CDR2 is SNEGSKA (reference sequence). The length of the CDR3 is 14 residues.

This clonotype was recorded a few times. The rearrangement links TRBV5-1 to TRBJ2-1, with 9 bases identical to TRBD1. The V gene end was trimmed by 0 bases and the J gene end by 4 bases; junction bases not matched to a gene: 5. This CDR3 contains 16 residues. CDR1 is SGHRS and CDR2 is YFSETQ in the germline V gene. The CDR3 spells CASSLALGQGYNEQFF. The CDR3 nucleotides read TGCGCCAGCAGCTTGGCCCTCGGACAGGGGTACAATGAGCAGTTCTTC.